This T cell receptor (beta chain) appears in the sequencing data of a study of T cell responses to AZD1222 COVID-19 vaccine. Overall study context: Both about-4-week and about-12-week second-dose recipients were combined. Study-wide results and caveats: Unmutated variant regions reportedly attract nearly half of all spike-specific TCRs. CD4 TCRs associated with vaccination spanned spike, dominating at 160-218 and 743-854. Donors were mostly white British, more females; clonal diversity possibly underestimated.

Comments on this clone: The antigen is undetermined.

CDR1 and CDR2 from the germline V gene are LGHDT and YNNKEL (reference sequence). V lost 4 bases and J 1 base, leaving 10 bases between the germline ends. CDR3 length: 14 amino acids. This table comes from immunoSEQ multiplex PCR, and its TCRdb copy is limited to in-frame clones, with some not included. Here the sample spans around 160,000 clones, about nine tenths being singletons. Material: peripheral blood, obtained on day 0 of AZD1222 vaccination. This sequence joins TRBV3-1 (or the pseudogene TRBV3-2) and TRBJ1-1, with D perhaps TRBD1 (5 bases). This TCR derives from an adult in good health. The CDR3 spells CASSRLTANTEAFF. CDR3 coding DNA: TGTGCCAGCAGCCGCCTGACAGCGAACACTGAAGCTTTCTTT.